This T cell receptor (beta chain) derives from a study of blood T cell repertoires in COVID-19. About the research overall: Italy, Spain and the United States were the sources of the convalescent and acute COVID-19 samples. PBMCs, B-cell-depleted T cells, or T cells provided the cDNA or gDNA that made up the material.

CDR3 size: 14 residues. V lost 6 bases and J 6 bases, leaving 17 bases between the germline ends. Germline CDR1 is LNHDA and CDR2 is SQIVND (reference sequence). Participant reports of clinical history set cohort assignment. Repertoires were generated with immunoSEQ multiplex PCR, while TCRdb's copy carries only in-frame clones and drops some. The sample has about 270,000 clones, roughly 90% seen once. Material for sequencing was PBMCs or T cells enriched from blood (not recorded which). The sequence was collected from a woman in her forties or fifties who had recovered from COVID-19. This chain connects TRBV19 to TRBJ1-1; D is perhaps TRBD1 (6 bases). CDR3 bases: TGTGCCAGTAGGGAAAACAGGGTTGGCGCTGAAGCTTTCTTT. Translated: CASRENRVGAEAFF.